The sequence of this TCR beta chain was determined in a study of blood T cell repertoires in COVID-19. Overall study context: There were acute and convalescent COVID-19 samples, and they came from the United States, Italy and Spain.

Here immunoSEQ multiplex PCR was the method, and the copy in TCRdb shows in-frame clones only, minus some. Of about 94,000 clones in the sample, around 86% were seen once. V lost 6 bases to trimming and J lost 4 bases; unmatched junction nucleotides: 7. Looked up from germline, CDR1 is LNHDA and CDR2 is SQIVND (reference sequence). The CDR3 covers 14 residues. This chain uses TRBV19 with TRBJ2-3; 7 nucleotides agree with TRBD2. This receptor was obtained from a woman aged 80 or over with acute or convalescent COVID-19. The sample comprised peripheral blood. In DNA form, the CDR3 reads TGTGCCAGTAGGCCGGGGGGAGTGCCAGATACGCAGTATTTT. This sequence encodes CASRPGGVPDTQYF. Full variable domain (remainder filled in from reference TRBV19 and TRBJ2-3): DGGITQSPKYLFRKEGQNVTLSCEQNLNHDAMYWYRQDPGQGLRLIYYSQIVNDFQKGDIAEGYSVSREKKESFPLTVTSAQKNPTAFYLCASRPGGVPDTQYFGPGTRLTVL.